The next 26 T cell receptor beta chains were all read from a single sample in a study of T-cell memory formation after mild COVID-19. TCRdb fed the 5' RACE reads into MiXCR, producing one record per CDR3 protein. Seen here are about 450,000 distinct CDR3 sequences, around a quarter observed once, and the top ten hold roughly 14%. Input material: PBMCs or a T cell subset sorted from them (not recorded which). The receptors stem from an adult woman who had mild COVID-19 (a few samples of this study predate the infection). Cell type and time point are not known.

J is TRBJ2-2 and V is TRBV3-1; 7 positions match TRBD2. Germline trimming cut 3 bases from V and 5 bases from J; bases unmatched to any gene: 6. The CDR3 is 15 residues long. The germline V gene encodes CDR1 LGHDT and CDR2 YNNKEL (reference sequence). The DNA of the CDR3 is TGTGCCAGCAGCCACCTAGCGGCGCGAACCGGGGAGCTGTTTTTT. It codes for CASSHLAARTGELFF.

The J gene is TRBJ2-2, the V gene TRBV2, with a tentative D call TRBD2 (7 bases). Deletions cut 8 bases from V and 6 bases from J, with 13 bases between. The CDR3 contains 13 residues. Germline CDR1 SNHLY, CDR2 FYNNEI. The CDR3 sequence is CASGGAIAGELFF. In nucleotides, the CDR3 is TGTGCCAGCGGGGGGGCGATAGCCGGGGAGCTGTTTTTT.

CDR3 region: CASSQAEAGGRNEQYF. CDR3 bases: TGTGCCAGCAGCCAAGCAGAAGCAGGGGGCAGGAACGAGCAGTACTTC. The chain joins TRBV3-1 to TRBJ2-7; 8 positions agree with TRBD1. V trimming: 1 base; J trimming: 5 bases; junction bases outside the gene matches: 10. Germline-derived CDR1 and CDR2 are LGHDT and YNNKEL (reference sequence). The CDR3 consists of 16 residues.

The chain recombines TRBV7-9 with TRBJ1-2, with D tentatively TRBD1 (5 bases). V lost 6 bases and J 4 bases, leaving 9 bases between the germline ends. The CDR3 contains 12 residues. Germline V lookup: CDR1 SEHNR, CDR2 FQNEAQ (reference sequence). The CDR3 here is CASRQAIYGYTF. For the CDR3, the DNA is TGTGCCAGCAGACAGGCTATCTATGGCTACACCTTC. The variable domain in full, completed from reference TRBV7-9 and TRBJ1-2, reads DTGVSQNPRHKITKRGQNVTFRCDPISEHNRLYWYRQTLGQGPEFLTYFQNEAQLEKSRLLSDRFSAERPKGSFSTLEIQRTEQGDSAMYLCASRQAIYGYTFGSGTRLTVV.

The CDR3 coding sequence is TGCAGCGGGGCGGACAGGGTTGGGAATGAGCAGTTCTTC. Translated: CSGADRVGNEQFF. The chain links TRBV29-1 to TRBJ2-1; 8 bases match TRBD1. Germline loops: CDR1 SQVTM, CDR2 ANQGSEA. The V segment lost 7 bases and the J segment 7 bases; nucleotides outside the gene matches: 9. The CDR3 runs to 13 residues.

The chain joins TRBV12-3 or TRBV12-4 to TRBJ1-2; no reliable D call. The CDR3 is 14 residues long. V dropped 3 bases and J dropped 0 bases, with 8 bases sitting between them. The CDR3 region is CASSLASANYGYTF. In DNA, the CDR3 is TGTGCCAGCAGTTTGGCTTCGGCTAACTATGGCTACACCTTC.

The rearrangement joins TRBV6-6 to TRBJ2-7, with D possibly matching TRBD1 (6 bases). The CDR3 length is 15 residues. Trimming took 0 bases from V and 4 from J, leaving 13 bases between them. Germline assignment: CDR1 MNHNY and CDR2 SVGAGI (reference sequence). CDR3 sequence reads: CASSYSSGRGYEQYF. The CDR3 DNA reads TGTGCCAGCAGTTACTCTTCTGGCAGGGGATACGAGCAGTACTTC.

The chain links TRBV2 to TRBJ2-5, with TRBD1 matching 8 bases. Germline CDR1 reads SNHLY; CDR2 reads FYNNEI. The CDR3 is 13 amino acids. The trim removed 6 bases at V and 5 bases at J, leaving 5 bases unmatched. CDR3 loop: CASRAGGWETQYF. The CDR3 DNA reads as TGTGCCAGCAGGGCAGGGGGCTGGGAGACCCAGTACTTC.

The chain carries TRBV7-2 and TRBJ1-1, with TRBD1 identical over 7 bases. Per germline, CDR1 SGHTA and CDR2 FQGNSA. Losses at the gene ends were 1 base for V and 3 bases for J; bases not matched to a gene: 5. The CDR3 covers 15 residues. For the CDR3, the DNA is TGTGCCAGCAGCTTAGAAAAGGGGGCTGACACTGAAGCTTTCTTT. Translation gives CASSLEKGADTEAFF.

This rearrangement joins TRBV24-1 to TRBJ2-7; 7 bases fit TRBD1. Trimming removed 4 bases from V and 3 bases from J; junction bases left unmatched: 8. This CDR3 is 15 amino acids long. CDR1 is KGHDR, CDR2 SFDVKD, per germline. As DNA, the CDR3 is TGTGCCACCAGTGACGCCATGGGGGACAGCTACGAGCAGTACTTC. It codes for CATSDAMGDSYEQYF.

The chain couples TRBV20-1 to TRBJ2-5, with TRBD2 as a possible D gene (6 bases). Germline V gene lookup returns CDR1 DFQATT and CDR2 SNEGSKA (reference sequence). This CDR3 has 13 amino acids. V was trimmed by 5 bases and J by 4 bases, leaving 14 bases between them. The CDR3 region is CSAWEDGGETQYF. CDR3 DNA sequence: TGCAGTGCTTGGGAGGATGGGGGAGAGACCCAGTACTTC.

This clonotype was detected a few times. The CDR3 sequence: CASSPYLSNTGELFF. The CDR3 region has the DNA TGTGCCAGCAGCCCTTACCTGTCGAACACCGGGGAGCTGTTTTTT. This chain links TRBV7-2 with TRBJ2-2; the D is unclear. Germline loops: CDR1 SGHTA, CDR2 FQGNSA. The V end was cut by 5 bases, the J end by 0 bases, with 10 bases between. The CDR3 length is 15 residues. Full variable domain (rest looked up from reference TRBV7-2 and TRBJ2-2): GAGVSQSPSNKVTEKGKDVELRCDPISGHTALYWYRQSLGQGLEFLIYFQGNSAPDKSGLPSDRFSAERTGGSVSTLTIQRTQQEDSAVYLCASSPYLSNTGELFFGEGSRLTVL.

In this sample, this clonotype turned up many times. The V gene is TRBV27, the J gene TRBJ2-3; 10 positions agree with TRBD1. CDR1 MNHEY and CDR2 SMNVEV come from the germline V gene (reference sequence). The CDR3 sequence is 17 residues long. V lost 4 bases and J lost 2; bases outside the gene matches: 9. The CDR3 reads CASSWTGGSLFTDTQYF. The CDR3 bases are TGTGCCAGCAGTTGGACAGGGGGGAGCCTCTTCACAGATACGCAGTATTTT.

This clonotype was detected ten times or more. V and J are TRBV20-1 and TRBJ1-5; maybe TRBD1 (5 bases). The CDR3 is 13 residues long. The V gene's germline CDR1 is DFQATT and CDR2 SNEGSKA (reference sequence). V dropped 3 bases and J dropped 1 base, with 7 bases sitting between them. This CDR3 is CSASRGSNQPQHF. Here the CDR3 DNA reads TGCAGTGCTAGTAGGGGAAGCAATCAGCCCCAGCATTTT.

In its sample, this clonotype was seen a few times. This sequence joins TRBV7-8 and TRBJ2-1, with 7 nucleotides matching TRBD1. This CDR3 has 13 residues. The ends lost 6 bases at V and 9 bases at J; junction bases unmatched: 8. Germline V gene sequence: CDR1 SGHVS, CDR2 FQNEAQ. The CDR3 here is CASSQGDVTEQFF. In DNA form, the CDR3 reads TGTGCCAGCAGTCAGGGGGACGTGACTGAGCAGTTCTTC. The complete variable domain, with remaining parts taken from reference TRBV7-8 and TRBJ2-1, reads GAGVSQSPRYKVAKRGQDVALRCDPISGHVSLFWYQQALGQGPEFLTYFQNEAQLDKSGLPSDRFFAERPEGSVSTLKIQRTQQEDSAVYLCASSQGDVTEQFFGPGTRLTVL.

A few counts support this clonotype. The rearrangement links TRBV5-1 to TRBJ1-1, with a tentative D call TRBD1 (5 bases). The V and J ends lost 0 bases and 4 bases respectively, with 13 bases between them. Germline V gene sequence: CDR1 SGHRS, CDR2 YFSETQ. The CDR3 length is 15 residues. The CDR3 is CASSLVGGRGTEAFF. CDR3 sequence (DNA): TGCGCCAGCAGCTTGGTTGGGGGGAGGGGCACTGAAGCTTTCTTT.

This clonotype has a handful of counts. The chain links TRBV20-1 to TRBJ2-7; the D gene could be TRBD1 or TRBD2 (5 bases each). There are 13 residues in the CDR3. The germline V gene encodes CDR1 DFQATT and CDR2 SNEGSKA (reference sequence). V was clipped by 8 bases and J by 3 bases, with 17 bases between them. This CDR3 is CSPQVGPRYEQYF. In nucleotides, the CDR3 is TGCAGTCCCCAGGTGGGACCCCGCTACGAGCAGTACTTC.

Many counts were recorded for this clonotype. The germline gene is not matched at one end of the junction; a read error may be the cause. The rearrangement joins TRBV5-6 to TRBJ2-2, with 7 bases lining up with TRBD1. The CDR3 has 15 amino acids. From germline, CDR1 is SGHDT and CDR2 YYEEEE. This CDR3 reads CASSLADRDTGELFF. The DNA of the CDR3 is TGCGCCAGCAGCTTGGCCGACAGGGACACCGGGGAGCTGTTTTTT.

In its sample, this clonotype was seen a few times. This chain connects TRBV19 to TRBJ2-5, with TRBD2 as a possible D gene (6 bases). Per germline, CDR1 LNHDA and CDR2 SQIVND (reference sequence). The CDR3 length is 12 residues. The ends were cut back, 5 bases at V and 5 bases at J, with 9 bases in the middle. For the CDR3, the DNA is TGTGCCAGTAGTCGGGGGTCGGAGACCCAGTACTTC. Encoded protein: CASSRGSETQYF.

This clonotype was picked up a small number of times. V is TRBV3-1 and J is TRBJ2-6; D gene unclear. Germline V gene sequence: CDR1 LGHDT, CDR2 YNNKEL (reference sequence). The CDR3 length is 15 residues. Trimming removed 1 base at V and 0 bases at J, with 4 bases between. CDR3 amino acids: CASSQALSGANVLTF. The CDR3 region has the DNA TGTGCCAGCAGCCAAGCTCTCTCTGGGGCCAACGTCCTGACTTTC.

This clonotype was observed a few times. The chain has TRBV25-1 and TRBJ1-1; 7 positions agree with TRBD1. Trimming at V came to 1 base and at J to 11 bases, leaving 4 bases not matched to a gene. This CDR3 contains 12 residues. The germline gives CDR1 MGHDK, CDR2 SYGVNS. The CDR3 DNA reads TGTGCCAGCAGTGAATCCCAGGGGGGGGCTTTCTTT. This translates into CASSESQGGAFF.

The chain uses TRBV15 and TRBJ2-7, with 8 bases matching TRBD1. The CDR3 totals 15 residues. V was clipped by 0 bases and J by 13 bases; unmatched bases: 14. CDR1 and CDR2 (germline): LNHNV, YYDKDF (reference sequence). The CDR3 coding sequence is TGTGCCACCAGCAGAGATTTTGTCAGTGGACAGGGAAATTACTTC. It codes for CATSRDFVSGQGNYF. Filled out from reference TRBV15 and TRBJ2-7, the complete variable domain reads DAMVIQNPRYQVTQFGKPVTLSCSQTLNHNVMYWYQQKSSQAPKLLFHYYDKDFNNEADTPDNFQSRRPNTSFCFLDIRSPGLGDTAMYLCATSRDFVSGQGNYFGPGTRLTVT.

This clonotype was counted at least ten times. The V gene is TRBV7-8, the J gene TRBJ2-2; the match to TRBD1 covers 7 bases. This CDR3 region has 17 residues. Trimming cost V 4 bases and J 3 bases; bases outside gene matches: 11. Germline CDR1 reads SGHVS; CDR2 reads FQNEAQ. The CDR3 reads CASSSPYRGEDTGELFF. The CDR3 DNA reads TGTGCCAGCAGCTCACCTTACAGGGGCGAGGACACCGGGGAGCTGTTTTTT.

In this sample, this clonotype turned up a few times. This chain connects TRBV19 to TRBJ2-1, with 13 bases lining up with TRBD2. From germline, CDR1 is LNHDA and CDR2 SQIVND (reference sequence). V gave up 6 bases and J gave up 8 bases; unmatched junction bases: 7. This CDR3 is built from 15 residues. CDR3 sequence reads: CASRSTSGRAHEQFF. The CDR3 coding sequence is TGTGCCAGTAGGTCCACTAGCGGGAGGGCCCATGAGCAGTTCTTC.

The CDR3 is CASSRTRIQETQYF. The CDR3 DNA is TGTGCCAGCAGCCGGACTAGAATCCAAGAGACCCAGTACTTC. The gene calls are TRBV12-3 or TRBV12-4 and TRBJ2-5; TRBD2 matches 7 bases. With 6 bases clipped from V and 1 base from J, the junction kept 5 bases outside the gene matches. This CDR3 region has 14 residues.

The rearrangement uses TRBV10-3 and TRBJ2-3; no reliable D call. Germline CDR1 reads ENHRY; CDR2 reads SYGVKD. CDR3 length: 14 residues. Trimming shortened V by 4 bases and J by 0 bases, and 8 bases separated the two germline ends. The CDR3, as DNA: TGTGCCATCAGTGGCGGACGGAGCACAGATACGCAGTATTTT. Translated: CAISGGRSTDTQYF.